This TCR beta chain was obtained from a study of radiotherapy plus CTLA-4 blockade in lung cancer. Across the whole study: There were objective responses in 18% of patients, and roughly 32% had disease control. The study's findings and limits: In blood, after radiotherapy plus ipilimumab, tumor-derived TCR clones expanded.

This clone is a singleton in its sample. Its specificity is unknown. The germline gives CDR1 SQVTM, CDR2 ANQGSEA. The CDR3 runs 14 residues. After removal of 4 bases from V and 4 bases from J, the junction contained 9 bases not matched to a gene. People whose metastatic non-small-cell lung cancer was chemo-refractory got focal radiation along with CTLA-4 blockade by ipilimumab. The repertoire was sequenced with immunoSEQ multiplex PCR; TCRdb's copy has only in-frame clones and lacks some. The data show 55,000 to 75,000 clones, approximately 79% seen once. The TCR comes from a human donor with non-small cell lung cancer whose response to radiotherapy plus ipilimumab could not be evaluated. Some clones in this sample may be carry-over from other donors' samples. Sequencing was performed on peripheral blood, taken from a patient treated with radiotherapy plus ipilimumab. The J gene is TRBJ2-5, the V gene TRBV29-1, with TRBD1 matching over 7 bases. The CDR3 loop is CSVGPAGGRETQYF. The CDR3 coding sequence is TGCAGCGTTGGGCCGGCAGGGGGTCGAGAGACCCAGTACTTC.